The 2 T cell receptor beta chains below were found in one sample sequenced in a study of T cells expressing NK-cell markers. Using the 5' RACE reads, TCRdb records one entry per CDR3 protein without DNA. Its table records about 550,000 distinct CDR3 sequences. The specimen was blood T cells: a sorted CD56 or NKG2C T cell subset, CD4+ or CD8+ T cells, or bulk PBMC T cells (not recorded which). These receptors came from a man aged 18 to 35 in good health.

V and J are TRBV20-1 and TRBJ2-5; TCRdb reports TRBD2, a call that lacks DNA to check it against. The CDR3 runs to 13 residues. From germline, CDR1 is DFQATT and CDR2 SNEGSKA (reference sequence). The CDR3 region is CSARKGREETQYF.

CDR3 region: CASTARLVSGELFF. The J gene is TRBJ2-2, the V gene TRBV27; as DNA is missing, the TRBD2 call by TCRdb cannot be tested. Germline lookup yields CDR1 MNHEY and CDR2 SMNVEV (reference sequence). This CDR3 is 14 amino acids long.